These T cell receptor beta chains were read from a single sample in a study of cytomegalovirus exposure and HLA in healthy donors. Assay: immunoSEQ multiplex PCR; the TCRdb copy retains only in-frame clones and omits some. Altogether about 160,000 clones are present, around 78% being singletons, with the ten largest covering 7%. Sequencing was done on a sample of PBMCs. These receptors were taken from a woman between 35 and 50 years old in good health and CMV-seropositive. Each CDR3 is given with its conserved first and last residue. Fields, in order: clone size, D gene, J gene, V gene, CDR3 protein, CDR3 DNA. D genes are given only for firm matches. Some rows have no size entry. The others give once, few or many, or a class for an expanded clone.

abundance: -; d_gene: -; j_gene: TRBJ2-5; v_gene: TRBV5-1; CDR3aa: CASSADSDGRTQYF; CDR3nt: TGCGCCAGCAGCGCGGACAGCGATGGTCGGACCCAGTACTTC
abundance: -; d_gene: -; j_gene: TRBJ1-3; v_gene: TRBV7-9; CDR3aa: CASRPWTVRSGNTIYF; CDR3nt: TGTGCCAGCAGGCCCTGGACAGTCCGCTCTGGAAACACCATATATTTT
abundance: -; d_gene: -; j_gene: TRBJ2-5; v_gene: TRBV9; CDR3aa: CASSVSREETQYF; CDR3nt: TGTGCCAGCAGCGTCTCGAGGGAGGAGACCCAGTACTTC
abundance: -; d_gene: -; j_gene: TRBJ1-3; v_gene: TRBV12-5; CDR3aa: CASASSGGNTIYF; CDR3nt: TGTGCTAGTGCCTCAAGCGGAGGAAACACCATATATTTT
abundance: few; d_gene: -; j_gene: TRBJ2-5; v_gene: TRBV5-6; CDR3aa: CASSLTPGVPLQETQYF; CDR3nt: TGTGCCAGCAGCTTGACCCCGGGAGTCCCCCTCCAAGAGACCCAGTACTTC
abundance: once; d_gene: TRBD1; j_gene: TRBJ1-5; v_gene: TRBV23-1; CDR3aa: CASSQPGGCQPQHF; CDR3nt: TGCGCCAGCAGTCAGCCAGGGGGCTGTCAGCCCCAGCATTTT
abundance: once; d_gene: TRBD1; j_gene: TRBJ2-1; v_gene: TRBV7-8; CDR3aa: CASSFQTGVGNEQFF; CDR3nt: TGTGCCAGCAGCTTTCAGACAGGGGTGGGCAATGAGCAGTTCTTC
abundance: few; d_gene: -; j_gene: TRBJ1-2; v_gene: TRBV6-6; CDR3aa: CASTKTGNYGYTF; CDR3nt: TGTGCCAGCACCAAAACAGGGAACTATGGCTACACCTTC
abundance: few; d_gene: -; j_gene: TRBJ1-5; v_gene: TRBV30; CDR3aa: CAWDGGNQPQHF; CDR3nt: TGTGCCTGGGACGGAGGAAATCAGCCCCAGCATTTT
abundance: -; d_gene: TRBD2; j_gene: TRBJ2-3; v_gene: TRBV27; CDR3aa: CASSRRLAGVTDTQYF; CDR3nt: TGTGCCAGCAGCCGAAGACTAGCGGGGGTCACAGATACGCAGTATTTT
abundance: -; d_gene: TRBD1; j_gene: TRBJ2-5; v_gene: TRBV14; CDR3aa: CASSQITGTDQETQYF; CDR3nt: TGTGCCAGCAGCCAGATTACCGGGACAGATCAAGAGACCCAGTACTTC
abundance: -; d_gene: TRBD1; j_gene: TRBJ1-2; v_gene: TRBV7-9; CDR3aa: CSSSTQQGGDGYTF; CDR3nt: TGTTCCAGCAGCACACAGCAGGGGGGCGATGGCTACACCTTC
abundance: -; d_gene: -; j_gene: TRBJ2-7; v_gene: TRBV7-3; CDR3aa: CASSLTRGYEQYF; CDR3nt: TGTGCCAGCAGCCTAACCCGGGGCTACGAGCAGTACTTC
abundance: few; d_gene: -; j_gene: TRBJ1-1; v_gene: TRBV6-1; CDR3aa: CASSETVGTEAFF; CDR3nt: TGTGCCAGCAGTGAGACAGTTGGCACTGAAGCTTTCTTT
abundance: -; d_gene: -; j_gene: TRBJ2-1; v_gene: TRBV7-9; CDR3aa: CSSSFPVLYNEQFF; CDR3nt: TGTTCCAGCAGCTTCCCAGTTCTGTACAATGAGCAGTTCTTC
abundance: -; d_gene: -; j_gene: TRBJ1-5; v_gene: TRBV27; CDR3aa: CASSFREGQPQHF; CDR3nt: TGTGCCAGCAGTTTTCGAGAGGGTCAGCCCCAGCATTTT
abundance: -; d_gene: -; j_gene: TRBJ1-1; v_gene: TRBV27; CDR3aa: CASSLEWAGKAFF; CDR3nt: TGTGCCAGCAGTTTAGAGTGGGCAGGGAAGGCTTTCTTT
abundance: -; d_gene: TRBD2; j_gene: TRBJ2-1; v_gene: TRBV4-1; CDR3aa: CASSQAQLAERQFF; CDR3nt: TGCGCCAGCAGCCAAGCTCAACTAGCGGAACGGCAGTTCTTC
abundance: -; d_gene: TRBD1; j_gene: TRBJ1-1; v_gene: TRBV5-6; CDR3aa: CASSFGTGSGVTEAFF; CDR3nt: TGTGCCAGCAGCTTCGGGACAGGGAGTGGAGTCACTGAAGCTTTCTTT
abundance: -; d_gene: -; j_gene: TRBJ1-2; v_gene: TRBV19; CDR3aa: CAKIGRGGHLANYGYTF; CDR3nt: TGTGCCAAGATTGGTAGAGGGGGTCATTTAGCTAACTATGGCTACACCTTC
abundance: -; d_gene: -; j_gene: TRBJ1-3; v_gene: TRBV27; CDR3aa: CASSSTAGNTIYF; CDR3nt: TGTGCCAGCTCCTCTACAGCCGGAAACACCATATATTTT
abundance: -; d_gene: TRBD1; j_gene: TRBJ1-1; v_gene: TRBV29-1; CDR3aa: CSVEPQGGMNTEAFF; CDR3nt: TGCAGCGTTGAACCACAGGGGGGAATGAACACTGAAGCTTTCTTT
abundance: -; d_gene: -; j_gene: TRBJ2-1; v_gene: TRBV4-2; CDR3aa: CASSQADDRNNEQFF; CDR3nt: TGTGCCAGCAGCCAAGCAGACGACAGGAACAATGAGCAGTTCTTC
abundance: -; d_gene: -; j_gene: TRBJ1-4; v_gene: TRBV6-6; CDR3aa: CASSYPGVTNEKLFF; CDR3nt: TGTGCCAGCAGTTACCCGGGGGTCACTAATGAAAAACTGTTTTTT
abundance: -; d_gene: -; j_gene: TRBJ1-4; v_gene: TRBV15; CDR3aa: CATSRALRDTEKLFF; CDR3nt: TGTGCCACCAGCAGAGCGCTCCGGGACACCGAAAAACTGTTTTTT
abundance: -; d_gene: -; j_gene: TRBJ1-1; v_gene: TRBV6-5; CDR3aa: CASSFRNAEAFF; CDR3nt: TGTGCCAGCAGTTTCAGGAATGCTGAAGCTTTCTTT
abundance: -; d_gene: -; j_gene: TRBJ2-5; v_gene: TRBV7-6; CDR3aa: CASSPLPETQYF; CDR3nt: TGTGCCAGCAGCCCCCTTCCAGAGACCCAGTACTTC
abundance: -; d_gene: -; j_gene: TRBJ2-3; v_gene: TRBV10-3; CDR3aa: CATWRDTQYF; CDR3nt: TGTGCCACCTGGAGGGATACGCAGTATTTT
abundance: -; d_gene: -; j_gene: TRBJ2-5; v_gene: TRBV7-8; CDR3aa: CASGGAVLETQYF; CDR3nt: TGTGCCAGCGGGGGGGCGGTTTTAGAGACCCAGTACTTC
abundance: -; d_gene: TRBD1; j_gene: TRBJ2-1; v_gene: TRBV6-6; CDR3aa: CASSSPGTERSNEQFF; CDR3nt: TGTGCCAGCAGTTCCCCCGGGACAGAGCGCTCCAATGAGCAGTTCTTC
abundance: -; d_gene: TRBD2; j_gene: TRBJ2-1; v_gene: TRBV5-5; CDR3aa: CASSLSSGGLYNEQFF; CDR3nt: TGTGCCAGCAGCTTGTCTAGCGGGGGGCTGTACAATGAGCAGTTCTTC
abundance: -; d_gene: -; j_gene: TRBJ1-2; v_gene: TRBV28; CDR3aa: CASRSRGFSHGYTF; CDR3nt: TGTGCCAGCAGGTCCCGGGGGTTCAGCCATGGCTACACCTTC
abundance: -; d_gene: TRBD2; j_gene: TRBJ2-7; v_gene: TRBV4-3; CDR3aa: CASSQAGGGHEQYF; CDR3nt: TGCGCCAGCAGCCAAGCAGGCGGGGGGCACGAGCAGTACTTC
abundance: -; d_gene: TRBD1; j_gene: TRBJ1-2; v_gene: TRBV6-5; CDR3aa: CASSRGQGHGYTF; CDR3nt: TGTGCCAGCAGTAGAGGACAGGGGCATGGCTACACCTTC
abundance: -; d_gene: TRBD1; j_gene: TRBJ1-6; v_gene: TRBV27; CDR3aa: CASSSTRDRGIHSNSPLHF; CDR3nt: TGTGCCAGCAGTTCGACACGGGACAGGGGAATCCATTCGAATTCACCCCTCCACTTT
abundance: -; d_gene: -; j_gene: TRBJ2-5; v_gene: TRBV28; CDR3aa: CASSFFGGWKETQYF; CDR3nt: TGTGCCAGCAGTTTTTTTGGCGGGTGGAAAGAGACCCAGTACTTC
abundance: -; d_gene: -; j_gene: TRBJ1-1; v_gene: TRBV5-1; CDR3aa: CASSRNLGTEAFF; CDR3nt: TGCGCCAGCAGCCGGAATCTAGGAACTGAAGCTTTCTTT
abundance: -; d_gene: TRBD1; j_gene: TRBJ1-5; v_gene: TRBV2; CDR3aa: CASRSTGDQPQHF; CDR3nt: TGTGCCAGCAGGTCGACAGGGGACCAGCCCCAGCATTTT
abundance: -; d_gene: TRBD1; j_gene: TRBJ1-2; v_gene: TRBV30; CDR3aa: CASQGGYGYTF; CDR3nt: TGTGCCTCACAGGGGGGTTATGGCTACACCTTC
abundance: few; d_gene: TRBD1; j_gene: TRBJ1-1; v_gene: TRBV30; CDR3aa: CAWRGQVLSEAFF; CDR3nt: TGTGCCTGGAGGGGACAGGTTTTGTCTGAAGCTTTCTTT
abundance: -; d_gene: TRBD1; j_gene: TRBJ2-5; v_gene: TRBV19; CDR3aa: CASSIYRGMETQYF; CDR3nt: TGTGCCAGTAGTATATACAGGGGAATGGAGACCCAGTACTTC
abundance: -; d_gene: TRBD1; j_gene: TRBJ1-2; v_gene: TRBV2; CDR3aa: CASRDHRGLNYGYTF; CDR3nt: TGTGCCAGCAGAGACCACAGGGGATTAAACTATGGCTACACCTTC
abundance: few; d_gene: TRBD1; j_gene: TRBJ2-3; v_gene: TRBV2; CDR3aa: CASRHRGVADTQYF; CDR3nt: TGTGCCAGCAGGCACAGGGGAGTGGCAGATACGCAGTATTTT
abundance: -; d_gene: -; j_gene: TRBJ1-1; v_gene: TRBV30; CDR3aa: CAWSVERQGEAFF; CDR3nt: TGTGCCTGGAGTGTAGAACGGCAGGGGGAAGCTTTCTTT
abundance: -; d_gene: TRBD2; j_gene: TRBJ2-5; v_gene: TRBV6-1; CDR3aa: CASSEAAAGAETQYF; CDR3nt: TGTGCCAGCAGTGAAGCCGCAGCGGGGGCCGAGACCCAGTACTTC
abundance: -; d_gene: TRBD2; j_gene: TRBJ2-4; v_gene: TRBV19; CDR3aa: CASRAGGRQYF; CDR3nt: TGTGCCAGCCGGGCGGGGGGCCGTCAGTACTTC
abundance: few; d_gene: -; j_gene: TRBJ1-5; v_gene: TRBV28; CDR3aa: CASSPGFLSDQPQHF; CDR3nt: TGTGCCAGCAGCCCCGGTTTCTTGAGTGATCAGCCCCAGCATTTT
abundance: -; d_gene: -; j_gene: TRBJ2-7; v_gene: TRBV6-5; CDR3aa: CASIGYGEQYF; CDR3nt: TGTGCCAGCATCGGGTATGGCGAGCAGTACTTC
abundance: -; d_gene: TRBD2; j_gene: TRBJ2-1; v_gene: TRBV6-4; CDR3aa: CASSELAGGSAYNEQFF; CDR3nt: TGTGCCAGCAGTGAACTAGCGGGGGGGTCTGCCTACAATGAGCAGTTCTTC
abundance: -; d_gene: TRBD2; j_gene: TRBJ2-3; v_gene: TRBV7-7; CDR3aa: CASSLGPISGETTDTQYF; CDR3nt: TGTGCCAGCAGCTTAGGGCCGATTAGCGGGGAGACCACAGATACGCAGTATTTT
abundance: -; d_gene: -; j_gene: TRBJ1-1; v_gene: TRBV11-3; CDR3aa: CASSLGPSREAFF; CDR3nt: TGTGCCAGCAGCTTAGGACCCTCCAGGGAAGCTTTCTTT
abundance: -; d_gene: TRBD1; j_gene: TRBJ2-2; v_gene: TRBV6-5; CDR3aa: CASRRGPGLGELFF; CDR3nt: TGTGCCAGCAGAAGGGGGCCGGGTTTAGGGGAGCTGTTTTTT